Below, 8 T cell receptor beta chains from the same sample are listed, as sequenced in a study of blood T cell repertoires in COVID-19. Only in-frame clones appear in the TCRdb table, and some are missing; sequencing was by immunoSEQ multiplex PCR. The table includes 200,000 or so clones, nearly 90% detected once. Sequenced: PBMCs or T cells enriched from blood (not recorded which). The origin of the receptors is a man younger than 40 who had recovered from COVID-19.

The CDR3 protein is CASSELTVNQPQHF. The DNA of the CDR3 is TGTGCCAGCAGTGAATTGACAGTGAATCAGCCCCAGCATTTT. The chain links TRBV2 to TRBJ1-5; TRBD1 might be the D (5 bases). Germline loops: CDR1 SNHLY, CDR2 FYNNEI. Trimming stripped 2 bases from V and 4 bases from J, with 9 bases between. The CDR3 is 14 residues long.

The chain joins TRBV6-5 to TRBJ2-7; D unclear. Germline lookup yields CDR1 MNHEY and CDR2 SVGAGI. This CDR3 spans 11 amino acids. With 7 bases removed from V and 3 bases from J, the gap between germline ends came to 7 bases. The CDR3 DNA reads as TGTGCCAGCACCTTCTTCTACGAGCAGTACTTC. Protein sequence: CASTFFYEQYF.

J is TRBJ1-1 and V is TRBV10-1; no clear D. Germline V gene lookup returns CDR1 WNHNN and CDR2 SYGVQD (reference sequence). The CDR3 length is 14 residues. The CDR3 spells CGSLCPTSNTEAFF. CDR3 nucleotide sequence: TGCGGATCGTTGTGCCCCACTTCGAACACTGAAGCTTTCTTT.

The V call is TRBV7-2, the J call TRBJ1-2, with 10 bases aligning to TRBD1. The CDR3 totals 14 residues. With V trimmed by 5 bases and J by 6 bases, 6 bases remained unmatched. Germline CDR1 and CDR2: SGHTA and FQGNSA. The DNA of the CDR3 is TGTGCCAGCAGCCCTAGGGGACAGGGGAATGGCTACACCTTC. Translated, it gives CASSPRGQGNGYTF.

Details on this clone: An end of the junction does not agree with germline; a read error may underlie this. The V gene is TRBV7-7, the J gene TRBJ1-1; D possibly corresponds to TRBD1 (6 bases). The CDR3 contains 14 residues. From germline, CDR1 is SSHAT and CDR2 FNYEAQ (reference sequence). The CDR3 DNA sequence: TGTGCTAGCAGCTCCCGGACAGATTTTCCTGAAGCTTTCTTT. Its translation: CASSSRTDFPEAFF.

The chain combines TRBV29-1 with TRBJ2-1; 10 nucleotides agree with TRBD2. Germline loops: CDR1 SQVTM, CDR2 ANQGSEA. Trimming at V came to 4 bases and at J to 6 bases, leaving 12 bases not matched to a gene. The CDR3 spans 16 residues. This CDR3 is CSVGMGLAGAGNEQFF. CDR3 in DNA: TGCAGCGTTGGAATGGGGCTAGCGGGAGCTGGCAATGAGCAGTTCTTC.

This chain uses TRBV4-3 with TRBJ2-1; 10 bases map to TRBD2. The CDR3 consists of 15 residues. Germline V gene sequence: CDR1 LGHNA, CDR2 YSLEER. Trimming at V came to 5 bases and at J to 2 bases, leaving 3 bases not matched to a gene. The CDR3 DNA is TGCGCCAGCAGCAGCGGGGGGGCCCCCTACAATGAGCAGTTCTTC. Translated, it gives CASSSGGAPYNEQFF.

Written as DNA, the CDR3 is TGTGCCAGCAGCTTAGCGTTCGGGGTGGGCTACACCTTC. Protein: CASSLAFGVGYTF. This rearrangement joins TRBV7-9 to TRBJ1-2, with D uncertain. The CDR3 runs 13 residues. Germline V lookup: CDR1 SEHNR, CDR2 FQNEAQ (reference sequence). Trimming pared 0 bases from V and 8 bases from J, leaving 10 bases between.